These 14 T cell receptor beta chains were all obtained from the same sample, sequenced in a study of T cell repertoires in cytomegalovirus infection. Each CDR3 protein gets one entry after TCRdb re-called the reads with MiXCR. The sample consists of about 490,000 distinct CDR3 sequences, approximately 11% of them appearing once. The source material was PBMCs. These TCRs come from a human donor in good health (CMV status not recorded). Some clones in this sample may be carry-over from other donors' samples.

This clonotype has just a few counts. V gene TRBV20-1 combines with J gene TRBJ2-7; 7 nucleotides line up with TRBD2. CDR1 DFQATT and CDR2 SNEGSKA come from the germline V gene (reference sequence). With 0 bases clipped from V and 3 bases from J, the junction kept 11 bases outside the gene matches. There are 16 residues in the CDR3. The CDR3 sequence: CSARDEVWGGGYEQYF. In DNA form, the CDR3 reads TGCAGTGCTAGAGATGAGGTTTGGGGGGGTGGCTACGAGCAGTACTTC.

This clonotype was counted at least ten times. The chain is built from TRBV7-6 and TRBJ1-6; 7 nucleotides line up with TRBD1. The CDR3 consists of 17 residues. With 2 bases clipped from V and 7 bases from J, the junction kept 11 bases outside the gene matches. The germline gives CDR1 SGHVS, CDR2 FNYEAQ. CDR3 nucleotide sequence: TGTGCCAGCAGCTTAAGCCTGCAGGGGGAGTGGAATTCACCCCTCCACTTT. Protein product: CASSLSLQGEWNSPLHF.

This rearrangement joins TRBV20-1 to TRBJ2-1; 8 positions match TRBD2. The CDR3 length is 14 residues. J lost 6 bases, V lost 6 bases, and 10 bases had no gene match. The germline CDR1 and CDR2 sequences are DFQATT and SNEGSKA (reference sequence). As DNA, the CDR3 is TGCAGTGCCGAGGGGGGGACTAGTCGCAATGAGCAGTTCTTC. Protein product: CSAEGGTSRNEQFF.

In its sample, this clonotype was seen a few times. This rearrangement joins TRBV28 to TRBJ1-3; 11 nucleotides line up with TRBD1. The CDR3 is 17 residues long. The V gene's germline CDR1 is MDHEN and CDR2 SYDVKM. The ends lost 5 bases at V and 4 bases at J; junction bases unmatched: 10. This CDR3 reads CASSPRTGGRRGNTIYF. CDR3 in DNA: TGTGCCAGCAGTCCACGGACAGGGGGCAGACGGGGAAACACCATATATTTT. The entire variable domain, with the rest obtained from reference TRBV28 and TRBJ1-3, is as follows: DVKVTQSSRYLVKRTGEKVFLECVQDMDHENMFWYRQDPGLGLRLIYFSYDVKMKEKGDIPEGYSVSREKKERFSLILESASTNQTSMYLCASSPRTGGRRGNTIYFGEGSWLTVV.

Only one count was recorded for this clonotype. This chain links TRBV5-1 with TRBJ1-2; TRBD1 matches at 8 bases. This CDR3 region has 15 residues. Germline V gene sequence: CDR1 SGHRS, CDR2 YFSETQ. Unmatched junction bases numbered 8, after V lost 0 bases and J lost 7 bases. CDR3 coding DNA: TGCGCCAGCAGCTTGGTAGCAGGGGGCGCGGGTGGCTACACCTTC. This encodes CASSLVAGGAGGYTF.

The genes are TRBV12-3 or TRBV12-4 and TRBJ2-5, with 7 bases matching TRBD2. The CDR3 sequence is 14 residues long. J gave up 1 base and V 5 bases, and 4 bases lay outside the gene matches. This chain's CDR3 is CASSLTSSQETQYF. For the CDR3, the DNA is TGTGCCAGCAGTCTGACTAGCAGCCAAGAGACCCAGTACTTC.

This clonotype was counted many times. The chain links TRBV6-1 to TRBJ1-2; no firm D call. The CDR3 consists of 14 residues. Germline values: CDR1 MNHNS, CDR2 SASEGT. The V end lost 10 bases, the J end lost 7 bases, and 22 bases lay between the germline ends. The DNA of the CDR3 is TGTGCCACCCTAGAAGGCCCGGCGCTTGGTGGCTACACCTTC. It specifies CATLEGPALGGYTF.

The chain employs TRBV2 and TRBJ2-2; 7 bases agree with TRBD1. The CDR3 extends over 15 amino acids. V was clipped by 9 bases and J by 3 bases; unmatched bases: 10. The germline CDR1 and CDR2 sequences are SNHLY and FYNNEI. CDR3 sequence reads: CASSIGGQYTGELFF. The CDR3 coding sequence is TGTGCCAGTTCTATAGGGGGACAGTACACCGGGGAGCTGTTTTTT.

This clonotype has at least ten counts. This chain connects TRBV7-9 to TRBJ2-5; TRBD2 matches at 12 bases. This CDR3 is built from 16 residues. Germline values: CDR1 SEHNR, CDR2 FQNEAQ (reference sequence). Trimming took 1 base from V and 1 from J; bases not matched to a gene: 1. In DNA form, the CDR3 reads TGTGCCAGCAGCTTAGGGACTAGCGGGATCCAAGAGACCCAGTACTTC. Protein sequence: CASSLGTSGIQETQYF.

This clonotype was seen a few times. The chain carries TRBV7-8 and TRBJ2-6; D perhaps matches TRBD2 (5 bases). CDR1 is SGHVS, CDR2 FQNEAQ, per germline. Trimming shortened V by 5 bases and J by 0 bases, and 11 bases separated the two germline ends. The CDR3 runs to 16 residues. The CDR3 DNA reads TGTGCCAGCAGCCCCGGACTGACCTCTGGGGCCAACGTCCTGACTTTC. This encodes CASSPGLTSGANVLTF.

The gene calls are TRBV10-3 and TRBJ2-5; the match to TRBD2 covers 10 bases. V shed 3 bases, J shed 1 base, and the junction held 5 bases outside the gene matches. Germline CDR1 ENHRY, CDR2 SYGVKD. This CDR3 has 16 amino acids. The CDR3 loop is CAISEKLAGSQETQYF. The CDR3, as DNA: TGTGCCATCAGTGAAAAACTAGCGGGAAGCCAAGAGACCCAGTACTTC.

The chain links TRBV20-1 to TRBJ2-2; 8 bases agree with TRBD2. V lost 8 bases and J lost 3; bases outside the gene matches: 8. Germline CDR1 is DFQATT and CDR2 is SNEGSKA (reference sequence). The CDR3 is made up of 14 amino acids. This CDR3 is CSFLAGRDTGELFF. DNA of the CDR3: TGCAGTTTCTTAGCGGGACGCGACACCGGGGAGCTGTTTTTT.

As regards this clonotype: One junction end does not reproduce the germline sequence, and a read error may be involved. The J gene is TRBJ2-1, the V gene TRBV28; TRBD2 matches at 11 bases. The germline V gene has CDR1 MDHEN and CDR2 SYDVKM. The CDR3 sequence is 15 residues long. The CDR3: CASSLGTSGYNEQSF. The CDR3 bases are TGTGCCAGCAGTCTCGGGACTAGCGGCTACAATGAGCAGTCCTTC.

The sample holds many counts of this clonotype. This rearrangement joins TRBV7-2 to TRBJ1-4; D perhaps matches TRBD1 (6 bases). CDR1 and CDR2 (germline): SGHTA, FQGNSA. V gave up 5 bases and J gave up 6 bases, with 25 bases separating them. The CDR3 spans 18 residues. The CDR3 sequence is CASSPPQMPGHTDEKLFF. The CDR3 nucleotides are TGTGCCAGCAGCCCTCCACAAATGCCGGGACACACAGATGAAAAACTGTTTTTT.